This T cell receptor beta chain stems from a study of blood T cell repertoires in COVID-19. Study at large: COVID-19 samples collected from the United States, Italy and Spain covered acute and convalescent phases. T cells, B-cell-depleted T cells, or PBMCs provided the cDNA or gDNA that served as material.

The CDR3 contains 15 residues. V lost 5 bases to trimming and J lost 1 base; unmatched junction nucleotides: 4. From germline, CDR1 is LNHDA and CDR2 SQIVND (reference sequence). Assignments of participants to cohorts depended upon their own reported clinical history. Cohort 3 donors counted as recovered after two negative PCRs, clearance, or resolved symptoms. Repertoires were generated with immunoSEQ multiplex PCR, while TCRdb's copy carries only in-frame clones and drops some. The table includes a few hundred thousand clones, around nine tenths detected once. The J gene is TRBJ2-3, the V gene TRBV19, with 9 nucleotides matching TRBD2. This TCR was recovered from a woman in her forties or fifties who had recovered from COVID-19. The specimen was PBMCs or T cells enriched from blood (not recorded which). The CDR3 loop is CASSGQRGGTDTQYF. The CDR3 coding sequence is TGTGCCAGTAGTGGTCAGCGGGGGGGCACAGATACGCAGTATTTT.